This T cell receptor beta chain was obtained from a study of blood T cell repertoires in COVID-19. Study details: COVID-19 samples collected from the United States, Italy and Spain covered acute and convalescent phases. Sources were T cells, B-cell-depleted T cells, or PBMCs; the material itself was cDNA or gDNA.

TCRdb keeps only in-frame clones here, not all; method: immunoSEQ multiplex PCR. The sample contains about 100,000 clones, around 90% of which appear only once. The CDR3 sequence is 18 residues long. Germline V gene lookup returns CDR1 SGHRS and CDR2 YFSETQ. V lost 1 base and J lost 3; bases outside the gene matches: 10. The chain links TRBV5-1 to TRBJ2-2; 9 bases map to TRBD1. The sample consisted of peripheral blood. The clonotype comes from a human donor in a cohort sampled during active COVID-19. CDR3 loop: CASSLWSRQGVYTGELFF. The CDR3 DNA is TGCGCCAGCAGCTTGTGGTCGAGACAGGGGGTATACACCGGGGAGCTGTTTTTT.